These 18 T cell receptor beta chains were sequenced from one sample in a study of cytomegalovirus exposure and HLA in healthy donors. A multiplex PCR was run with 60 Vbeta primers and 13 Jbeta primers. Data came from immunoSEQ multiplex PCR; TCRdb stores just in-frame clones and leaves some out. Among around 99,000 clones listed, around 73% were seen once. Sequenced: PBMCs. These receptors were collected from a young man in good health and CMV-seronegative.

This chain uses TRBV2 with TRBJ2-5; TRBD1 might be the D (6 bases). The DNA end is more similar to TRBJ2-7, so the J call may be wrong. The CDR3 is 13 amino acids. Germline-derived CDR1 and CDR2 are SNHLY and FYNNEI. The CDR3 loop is CASSVGTTYEQYF. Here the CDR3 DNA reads TGTGCCAGCAGTGTCGGGACAACGTACGAGCAGTACTTC.

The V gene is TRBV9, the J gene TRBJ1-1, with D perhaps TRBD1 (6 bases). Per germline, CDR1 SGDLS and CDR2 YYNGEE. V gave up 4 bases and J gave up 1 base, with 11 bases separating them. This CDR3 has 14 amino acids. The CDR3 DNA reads TGTGCCAGCAGCAGGGGGGGGTCGAACACTGAAGCTTTCTTT. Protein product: CASSRGGSNTEAFF.

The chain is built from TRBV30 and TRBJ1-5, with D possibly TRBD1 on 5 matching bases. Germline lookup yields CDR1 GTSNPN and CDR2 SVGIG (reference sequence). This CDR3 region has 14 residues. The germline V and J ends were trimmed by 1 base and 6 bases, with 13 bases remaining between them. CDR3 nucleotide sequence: TGTGCCTGGAGTGATAAGCTGGGGGGTCAGCCCCAGCATTTT. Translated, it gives CAWSDKLGGQPQHF.

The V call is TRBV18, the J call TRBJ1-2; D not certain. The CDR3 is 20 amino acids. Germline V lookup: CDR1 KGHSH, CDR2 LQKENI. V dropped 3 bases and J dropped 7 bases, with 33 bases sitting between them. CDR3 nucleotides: TGTGCCAGCTCACCTTACCCCGACCAAGTTTTCATTGCAGGCCGGGGTGGCTACACCTTC. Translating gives CASSPYPDQVFIAGRGGYTF.

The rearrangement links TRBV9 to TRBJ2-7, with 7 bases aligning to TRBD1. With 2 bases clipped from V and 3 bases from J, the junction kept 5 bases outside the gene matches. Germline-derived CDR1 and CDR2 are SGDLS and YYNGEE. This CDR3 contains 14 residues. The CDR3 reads CASSVGPGGYEQYF. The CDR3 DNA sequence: TGTGCCAGCAGCGTGGGTCCAGGGGGCTACGAGCAGTACTTC.

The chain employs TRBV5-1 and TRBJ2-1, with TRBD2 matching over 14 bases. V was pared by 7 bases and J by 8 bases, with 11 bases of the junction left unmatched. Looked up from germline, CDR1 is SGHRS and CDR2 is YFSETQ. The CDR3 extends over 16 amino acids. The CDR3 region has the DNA TGCGCCAGCCGCGGGGGACTAGCGGGAGTAATTGATGAGCAGTTCTTC. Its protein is CASRGGLAGVIDEQFF.

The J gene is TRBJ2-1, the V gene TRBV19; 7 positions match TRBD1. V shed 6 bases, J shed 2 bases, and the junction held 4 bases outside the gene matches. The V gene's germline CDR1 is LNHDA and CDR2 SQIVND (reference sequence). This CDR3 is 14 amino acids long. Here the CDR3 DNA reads TGTGCCAGTAGCACTACAGGGGCCTACAATGAGCAGTTCTTC. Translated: CASSTTGAYNEQFF.

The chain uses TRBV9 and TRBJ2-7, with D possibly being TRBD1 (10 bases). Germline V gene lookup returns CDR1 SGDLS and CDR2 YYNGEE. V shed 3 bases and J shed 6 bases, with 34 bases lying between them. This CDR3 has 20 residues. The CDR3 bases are TGTGCCAGCAGCGCTGGACAGGGGGTTCCTCAGCGCGGGAGGGTGGCCGAGCAGTACTTC. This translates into CASSAGQGVPQRGRVAEQYF. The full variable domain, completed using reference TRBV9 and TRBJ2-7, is DSGVTQTPKHLITATGQRVTLRCSPRSGDLSVYWYQQSLDQGLQFLIQYYNGEERAKGNILERFSAQQFPDLHSELNLSSLELGDSALYFCASSAGQGVPQRGRVAEQYFGPGTRLTVT.

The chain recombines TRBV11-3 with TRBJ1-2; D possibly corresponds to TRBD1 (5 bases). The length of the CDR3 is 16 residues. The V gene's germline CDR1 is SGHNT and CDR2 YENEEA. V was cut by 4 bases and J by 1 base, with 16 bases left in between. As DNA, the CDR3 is TGTGCCAGCAGCTCGGAGACAGTACTAATTAACTATGGCTACACCTTC. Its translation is CASSSETVLINYGYTF.

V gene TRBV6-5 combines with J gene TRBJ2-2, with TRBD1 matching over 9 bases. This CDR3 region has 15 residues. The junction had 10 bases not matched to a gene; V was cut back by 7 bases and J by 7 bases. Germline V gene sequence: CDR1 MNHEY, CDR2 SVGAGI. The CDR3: CASTYQDRGLGELFF. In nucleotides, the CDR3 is TGTGCCAGCACCTATCAGGACAGGGGACTCGGGGAGCTGTTTTTT.

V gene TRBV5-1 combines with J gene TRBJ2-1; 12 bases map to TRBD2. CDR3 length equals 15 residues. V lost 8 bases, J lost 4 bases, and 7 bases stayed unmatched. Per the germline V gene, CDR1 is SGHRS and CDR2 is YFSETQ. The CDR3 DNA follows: TGCGCCAGTGCACTAGCGGGGGGCCTTTACAATGAGCAGTTCTTC. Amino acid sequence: CASALAGGLYNEQFF.

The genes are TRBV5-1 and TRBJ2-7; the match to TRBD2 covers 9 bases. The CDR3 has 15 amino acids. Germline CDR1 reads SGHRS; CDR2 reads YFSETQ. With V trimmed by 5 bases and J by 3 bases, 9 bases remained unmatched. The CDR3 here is CASSLSGGLYYEQYF. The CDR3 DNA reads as TGCGCCAGCAGTCTCAGCGGGGGGCTCTACTACGAGCAGTACTTC.

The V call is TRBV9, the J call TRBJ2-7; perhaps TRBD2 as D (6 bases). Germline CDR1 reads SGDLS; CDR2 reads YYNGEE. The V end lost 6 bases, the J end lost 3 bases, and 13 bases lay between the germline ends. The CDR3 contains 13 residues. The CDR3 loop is CASNHGEDYEQYF. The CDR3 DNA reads TGTGCCAGCAACCACGGGGAGGACTACGAGCAGTACTTC.

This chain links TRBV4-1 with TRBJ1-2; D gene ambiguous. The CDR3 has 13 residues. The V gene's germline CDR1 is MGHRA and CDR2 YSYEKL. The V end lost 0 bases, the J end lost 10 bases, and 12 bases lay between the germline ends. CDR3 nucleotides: TGCGCCAGCAGCCAAGAAGCGGGGATCACCTACACCTTC. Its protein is CASSQEAGITYTF.

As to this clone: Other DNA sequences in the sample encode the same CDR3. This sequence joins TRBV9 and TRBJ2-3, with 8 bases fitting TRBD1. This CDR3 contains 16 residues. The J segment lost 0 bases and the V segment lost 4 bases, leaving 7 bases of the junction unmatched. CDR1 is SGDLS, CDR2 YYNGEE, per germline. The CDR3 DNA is TGTGCCAGCAGCCTCAGCCCAGGGGGCAGCACAGATACGCAGTATTTT. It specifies CASSLSPGGSTDTQYF.

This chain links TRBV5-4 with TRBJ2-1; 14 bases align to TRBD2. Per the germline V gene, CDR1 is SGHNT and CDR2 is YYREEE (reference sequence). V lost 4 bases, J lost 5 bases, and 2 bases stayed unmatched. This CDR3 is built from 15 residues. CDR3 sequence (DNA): TGTGCCAGCAGCCTGGGACTAGCGGGGGACAATGAGCAGTTCTTC. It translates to CASSLGLAGDNEQFF.

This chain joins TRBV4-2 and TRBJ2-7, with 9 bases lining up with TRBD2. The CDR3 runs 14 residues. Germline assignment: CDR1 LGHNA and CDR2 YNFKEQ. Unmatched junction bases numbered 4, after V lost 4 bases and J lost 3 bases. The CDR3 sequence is CASSPREGGYEQYF. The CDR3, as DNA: TGTGCCAGCAGCCCGCGGGAGGGCGGCTACGAGCAGTACTTC.

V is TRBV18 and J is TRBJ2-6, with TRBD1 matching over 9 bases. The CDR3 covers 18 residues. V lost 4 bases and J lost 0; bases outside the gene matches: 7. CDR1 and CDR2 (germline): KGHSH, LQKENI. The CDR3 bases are TGTGCCAGCTCACGCCGGGACAGGGAAAGCTCTGGGGCCAACGTCCTGACTTTC. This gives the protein CASSRRDRESSGANVLTF.